This T cell receptor (beta chain) was found in a study of glioma-infiltrating T cells. Using RNA template, CDR3s of TCR alpha and beta were amplified with iRepertoire arm-PCR. For one-step reverse transcription and amplification, roughly 95-450 ng of tissue mRNA or PBMC total RNA was used. TCRdb reprocessed the multiplex PCR reads with MiXCR, giving one entry per CDR3 protein. The repertoire holds around 170,000 distinct CDR3 sequences, with about 46% as singletons. General study points: Tissue and blood shared very few CDR3 sequences. Tissue-blood divergence was below expectation in non-neoplastic patients, above in gliomas.

The CDR3 has 14 amino acids. Trimming pared 1 base from V and 6 bases from J, leaving 12 bases between. Germline V gene data show CDR1 as SGHKS and CDR2 as YYEKEE (reference sequence). About this clonotype itself: Antigen: not known.

The gene calls are TRBV5-5 and TRBJ2-3; D not certain. The sequence was collected from a human donor with low-grade glioma or glioblastoma, undergoing nonglioma brain surgery, or in good health (not recorded which). The specimen sequenced was glioma tissue, nonneoplastic brain tissue, or PBMCs (not recorded which). In DNA form, the CDR3 reads TGTGCCAGCAGCTTGACCGCGTACCCTGATACGCAGTATTTT. Residues: CASSLTAYPDTQYF.